One and the same sample provided the 11 T cell receptor beta chains below, sequenced in a study of shared clonotypes between healthy human individuals. Profiled with immunoSEQ multiplex PCR; TCRdb holds only in-frame clones, not every one. The data show roughly 1.5 million clones, approximately 98% seen once. The source material was naive CD4+ T cells sorted from blood. Stated subset: CD45RA+ positively selected. The receptors were sampled from a man aged 30 to 45 in good health.

The chain is built from TRBV4-3 and TRBJ2-7; 12 bases agree with TRBD2. The CDR3 loop spans 15 amino acids. Germline V gene lookup returns CDR1 LGHNA and CDR2 YSLEER. The V gene end was trimmed by 5 bases and the J gene end by 4 bases; junction bases not matched to a gene: 6. CDR3 in amino acids: CASSEGTSGPYEQYF. CDR3 DNA: TGCGCCAGCAGCGAGGGGACTAGCGGGCCTTACGAGCAGTACTTC.

The chain joins TRBV4-2 to TRBJ2-4; TRBD2 might be the D (6 bases). CDR1 LGHNA and CDR2 YNFKEQ come from the germline V gene. Trimming took off 0 bases at V and 0 bases at J, with 12 bases between the two ends. The CDR3 covers 17 residues. In nucleotides, the CDR3 is TGTGCCAGCAGCCAAGAGGGGGTAGCGGTAGCCAAAAACATTCAGTACTTC. Translation gives CASSQEGVAVAKNIQYF.

This clone was picked up one time. The V gene is TRBV25-1, the J gene TRBJ1-5; D gene ambiguous. The CDR3 loop spans 12 amino acids. Germline CDR1 is MGHDK and CDR2 is SYGVNS. The ends were cut back, 4 bases at V and 9 bases at J, with 10 bases in the middle. The CDR3 spells CASSGPVGPQHF. CDR3 DNA: TGTGCCAGCAGTGGCCCGGTTGGGCCCCAGCATTTT. The entire variable domain, with the rest obtained from reference TRBV25-1 and TRBJ1-5, is as follows: EADIYQTPRYLVIGTGKKITLECSQTMGHDKMYWYQQDPGMELHLIHYSYGVNSTEKGDLSSESTVSRIRTEHFPLTLESARPSHTSQYLCASSGPVGPQHFGDGTRLSIL.

The chain has TRBV7-2 and TRBJ2-7; TRBD1 matches at 7 bases. Trimming removed 3 bases from V and 7 bases from J; junction bases left unmatched: 12. The germline V gene encodes CDR1 SGHTA and CDR2 FQGNSA. The CDR3 totals 15 residues. For the CDR3, the DNA is TGTGCCAGCAGCTTGGAAGGTCAGGGGGTTCGTGAGCAGTACTTC. Protein product: CASSLEGQGVREQYF.

The V and J genes are TRBV9 and TRBJ2-2, with 8 bases lining up with TRBD2. The V segment lost 4 bases and the J segment 5 bases; nucleotides outside the gene matches: 13. Germline CDR1 is SGDLS and CDR2 is YYNGEE. The CDR3 extends over 17 amino acids. CDR3 DNA sequence: TGTGCCAGCAGCCCCTACCTTAGCGGGAAAGGGACCGGGGAGCTGTTTTTT. Protein product: CASSPYLSGKGTGELFF. Using reference TRBV9 and TRBJ2-2 for the parts outside the CDR3, the full variable domain is DSGVTQTPKHLITATGQRVTLRCSPRSGDLSVYWYQQSLDQGLQFLIQYYNGEERAKGNILERFSAQQFPDLHSELNLSSLELGDSALYFCASSPYLSGKGTGELFFGEGSRLTVL.

CDR3 residues: CASSQGARTEAFF. DNA of the CDR3: TGTGCCAGCAGTCAGGGGGCTCGAACTGAAGCTTTCTTT. The rearrangement uses TRBV6-1 and TRBJ1-1, with 8 bases that match TRBD1. After removal of 5 bases from V and 5 bases from J, the junction contained 4 bases not matched to a gene. The CDR3 covers 13 residues. Germline V gene sequence: CDR1 MNHNS, CDR2 SASEGT.

This clone has just one count. The chain is built from TRBV30 and TRBJ1-1; 7 nucleotides line up with TRBD1. V gave up 4 bases and J gave up 0 bases; unmatched junction bases: 5. The CDR3 totals 14 residues. Germline assignment: CDR1 GTSNPN and CDR2 SVGIG (reference sequence). In nucleotides, the CDR3 is TGTGCCTGGATCCCCCAGGGGGTGAACACTGAAGCTTTCTTT. This codes for CAWIPQGVNTEAFF.

CDR3 coding DNA: TGTGCCAGCACAGGGACCCAGTACTTC. Translating gives CASTGTQYF. J is TRBJ2-5 and V is TRBV5-8, with D hard to call. There are 9 residues in the CDR3. In germline, CDR1 is SGHTS, CDR2 YDEGEE. V gave up 6 bases and J gave up 7 bases, with 4 bases separating them.

The genes are TRBV14 and TRBJ2-7; the D gene is possibly TRBD2 (5 bases). Trimming removed 4 bases at V and 6 bases at J, with 13 bases between. The CDR3 spans 13 residues. Germline V lookup: CDR1 SGHDN, CDR2 FVKESK. CDR3 sequence: CASSLAGTLEQYF. CDR3 DNA sequence: TGTGCCAGCAGCCTTGCGGGCACCCTCGAGCAGTACTTC.

This rearrangement joins TRBV10-1 to TRBJ2-7; D is undetermined. Looked up from germline, CDR1 is WNHNN and CDR2 is SYGVQD (reference sequence). The V end was cut by 3 bases, the J end by 3 bases, with 6 bases between. The CDR3 extends over 12 amino acids. CDR3 sequence reads: CASSDFVYEQYF. The DNA for the CDR3 is TGCGCCAGCAGTGACTTCGTCTACGAGCAGTACTTC.

The J gene is TRBJ2-5, the V gene TRBV9, with 7 bases matching TRBD2. The V gene end was trimmed by 4 bases and the J gene end by 3 bases; junction bases not matched to a gene: 3. The germline gives CDR1 SGDLS, CDR2 YYNGEE. The CDR3 spans 13 residues. CDR3 loop: CASSHREEETQYF. The CDR3 bases are TGTGCCAGCAGCCACCGGGAGGAAGAGACCCAGTACTTC.